This T cell receptor beta chain is from a study of T-cell reconstitution after alpha-beta-depleted transplantation in children (dated by TCRdb to between 2015 and 2016). At the level of the whole study: The study quantitatively tracked T-cell immune reconstitution after TCRalphabeta/CD19-depleted allogeneic hematopoietic cell transplantation in children using TCR repertoire profiling.

Broad study findings and their caveats: In some patients, high TCRbeta diversity at day 60 was attributed to recipient T cells and intrathymic progenitors that had survived conditioning. Over the following months the frequencies of hyperexpanded clones went down, and after one year T-cell counts and TCRbeta diversity were mostly credited to newly produced T cells. Apparently early alphabetaT-cell count recovery about two months after transplant reportedly relied on only several hundred rapidly expanded clones derived from non-depleted graft cells.

The CDR3 goes from the cysteine to the phenylalanine over 14 residues. Only the CDR3 part of the read is kept: 42 bases, read in frame from the first base. V is cut by 5 bases and J by 4 bases, and the space between the germline ends is 15 bases. The germline V gene (reference sequence) sets CDR1 to PRHDT and CDR2 to FYEKMQ. This clonotype was found a few times. The antigen it recognizes is unknown. Base-call qualities are not available, and no considerably larger clone is one nucleotide away. The label giving this sample's treatment or condition can be read as: allogeneic hematopoietic cell transplantation with graft depleted of TCRalphabeta T cells and CD19 B cells. The children who served as transplant recipients had been given grafts of TCRalphabeta/CD19-depleted allogeneic hematopoietic cells. Libraries were constructed by PCR. Reads for this sample came from an Illumina HiSeq 2500. TCR library preparation used molecular barcoding, with unique molecular identifiers applied to normalize quantification of the TCRbeta repertoire. The raw public data were reprocessed by TCRdb itself: fastp quality trimming at Q25, MiXCR clonotype calling, in-frame beta chains only. Identical CDR3 proteins give one entry, which carries the most common genes and DNA. The sample profile shows about 830,000 distinct CDR3 sequences; approximately 15% of them were found once. The top ten hold 5% of the sample.

The chain uses TRBV13 and TRBJ2-7; TRBD2 is a possible D gene, resting on 6 matching bases. Sequencing used PBMCs, mostly from graft donor cells, obtained 360 days after TCRalphabeta/CD19-depleted stem cell transplant. The sequence derives from a male patient younger than 18 who had a stem cell transplant for acute lymphoblastic leukemia, so the T cells may come from the graft donor. The CDR3 loop reads CASSLGRLVYEQYF. The DNA reads TGTGCCAGCAGCCTCGGACGACTAGTGTACGAGCAGTACTTC.